The sample holds a few counts of the clone carrying this T cell receptor beta chain. The CDR3 loop spans 18 amino acids. V lost 1 base, J lost 1 base, and 17 bases lay in between. Germline V lookup: CDR1 GTSNPN, CDR2 SVGIG (reference sequence). RNA transcripts served as the template for amplifying TCR beta CDR3 regions. Using the HTBI primer set, a first-round RT-PCR was run on the TCR CDR3. TCRdb analysed the multiplex PCR reads with MiXCR anew, one entry per CDR3 protein. The sample consists of more than 300,000 distinct CDR3 sequences, about 18% of them appearing once. This sample is drawn from a study of T cells in Graves' hyperthyroidism and ophthalmopathy.

The receptor was derived from a woman younger than 45 with Graves' hyperthyroidism that later progressed to Graves' ophthalmopathy. The chain uses TRBV30 and TRBJ1-6; D is undetermined. Sequenced: blood. The CDR3 spells CAWSAPSAGSSYNSPLHF. The CDR3, as DNA: TGTGCCTGGAGTGCACCCAGCGCGGGGTCATCCTATAATTCACCCCTCCACTTT.